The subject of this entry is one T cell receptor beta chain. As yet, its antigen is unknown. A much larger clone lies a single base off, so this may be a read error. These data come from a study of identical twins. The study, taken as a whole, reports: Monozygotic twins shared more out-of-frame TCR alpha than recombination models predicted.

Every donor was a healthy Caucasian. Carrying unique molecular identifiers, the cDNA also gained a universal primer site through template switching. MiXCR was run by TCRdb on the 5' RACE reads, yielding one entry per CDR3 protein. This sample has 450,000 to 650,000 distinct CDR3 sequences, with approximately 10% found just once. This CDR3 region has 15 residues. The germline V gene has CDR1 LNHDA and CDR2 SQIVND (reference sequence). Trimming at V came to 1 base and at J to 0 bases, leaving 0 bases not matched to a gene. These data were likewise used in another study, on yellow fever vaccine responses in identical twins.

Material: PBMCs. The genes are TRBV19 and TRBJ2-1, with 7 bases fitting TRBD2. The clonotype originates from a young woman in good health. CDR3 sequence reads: CASSIGGGSYNEQFF. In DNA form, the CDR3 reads TGTGCCAGTAGTATAGGCGGGGGCTCCTACAATGAGCAGTTCTTC. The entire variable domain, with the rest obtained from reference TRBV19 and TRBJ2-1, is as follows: DGGITQSPKYLFRKEGQNVTLSCEQNLNHDAMYWYRQDPGQGLRLIYYSQIVNDFQKGDIAEGYSVSREKKESFPLTVTSAQKNPTAFYLCASSIGGGSYNEQFFGPGTRLTVL.